The clone carrying this T cell receptor (beta chain) was detected a few times. This record comes from a study of the immune and genomic landscape of osteosarcoma. CDR1 is MNHEY and CDR2 is SMNVEV in the germline V gene (reference sequence). Germline trimming cut 8 bases from V and 4 bases from J; bases unmatched to any gene: 4. This CDR3 spans 12 amino acids. The table came from immunoSEQ multiplex PCR; TCRdb's copy has only in-frame clones and leaves some out. The table includes over 2,500 clones, approximately 78% detected once. What was sequenced was metastatic tumor tissue from the lung. The sequence was collected from a woman aged 18-35 years with osteosarcoma. The chain is built from TRBV27 and TRBJ1-1, with 7 bases that match TRBD1. The CDR3 nucleotides are TGTGCCAGCCAGACAGGGTCCACTGAAGCTTTCTTT. Amino acids: CASQTGSTEAFF.